The rows below give T cell receptor beta chains drawn from one sample of a study of beta chain features in type 1 diabetes. TCRdb's copy holds only in-frame clones and misses some; the assay was immunoSEQ multiplex PCR. The table lists under 400,000 clones, approximately 14% of them singletons. Source material: central memory CD4+ T cells from blood. The origin of the receptors is a man aged 30 to 45 in good health. CDR3s include the opening cysteine and the closing phenylalanine or tryptophan.

CDR3aa: CASSWGTALISTDTQYF
len: 17
j_gene: TRBJ2-3
v_gene: TRBV5-6

CDR3aa: CASRSAGGNTEAFF
len: 14
j_gene: TRBJ1-1
v_gene: TRBV5-6

CDR3aa: CASSPGQGARGYTF
len: 14
j_gene: TRBJ1-2
v_gene: TRBV2

CDR3aa: CASSHAWSPSTRRDGYTF
len: 18
j_gene: TRBJ1-2
v_gene: TRBV4-3

CDR3aa: CASSVGGIRVNEQFF
len: 15
j_gene: TRBJ2-1
v_gene: TRBV9

CDR3aa: CASIKGLAMNTEAFF
len: 15
j_gene: TRBJ1-1
v_gene: TRBV9

CDR3aa: CASRESGGSWADTQYF
len: 16
j_gene: TRBJ2-3
v_gene: TRBV19

CDR3aa: CASSFQGAGANVLTF
len: 15
j_gene: TRBJ2-6
v_gene: TRBV7-2

CDR3aa: CASSYSGQGALKAFF
len: 15
j_gene: TRBJ1-1
v_gene: TRBV7-2

CDR3aa: CASSNRGTEAFF
len: 12
j_gene: TRBJ1-1
v_gene: TRBV6-6

CDR3aa: CASSSLAGEITDTQYF
len: 16
j_gene: TRBJ2-3
v_gene: TRBV7-9

CDR3aa: CASSLDPGSGGYTF
len: 14
j_gene: TRBJ1-2
v_gene: TRBV5-4

CDR3aa: CASSLEGQGRRTF
len: 13
j_gene: TRBJ1-2
v_gene: TRBV7-2

CDR3aa: CASSTGQYNEQFF
len: 13
j_gene: TRBJ2-1
v_gene: TRBV11-2

CDR3aa: CASSPPTSGGANEQFF
len: 16
j_gene: TRBJ2-1
v_gene: TRBV4-2

CDR3aa: CASTHLGGYQPQHF
len: 14
j_gene: TRBJ1-5
v_gene: TRBV19

CDR3aa: CASSFLGLAGVGNEQFF
len: 17
j_gene: TRBJ2-1
v_gene: TRBV5-4

CDR3aa: CASSPRQGLSYNEQFF
len: 16
j_gene: TRBJ2-1
v_gene: TRBV11-2

CDR3aa: CASSYLAGNNQPQHF
len: 15
j_gene: TRBJ1-5
v_gene: TRBV6-5

CDR3aa: CASTQTAPENNEQFF
len: 15
j_gene: TRBJ2-1
v_gene: TRBV5-1

CDR3aa: CASSYAGTSGSAVYNEQFF
len: 19
j_gene: TRBJ2-1
v_gene: TRBV11-3

CDR3aa: CASSTQGQSQETQYF
len: 15
j_gene: TRBJ2-5
v_gene: TRBV5-1

CDR3aa: CASAQIGGGGYEQYF
len: 15
j_gene: TRBJ2-7
v_gene: TRBV12-5

CDR3aa: CASSQDARGGPEQFF
len: 15
j_gene: TRBJ2-1
v_gene: TRBV4-3

CDR3aa: CATSRQGGGMDTQYF
len: 15
j_gene: TRBJ2-3
v_gene: TRBV15

CDR3aa: CASSPVGQGATPHNEQFF
len: 18
j_gene: TRBJ2-1
v_gene: TRBV18

CDR3aa: CASSSGIPYEQYF
len: 13
j_gene: TRBJ2-7
v_gene: TRBV6-9

CDR3aa: CAWSVAEDQPQHF
len: 13
j_gene: TRBJ1-5
v_gene: TRBV30

CDR3aa: CASSQDVTAPNEKLFF
len: 16
j_gene: TRBJ1-4
v_gene: TRBV4-2

CDR3aa: CATWAGPYNEQFF
len: 13
j_gene: TRBJ2-1
v_gene: TRBV10-3